The 20 T cell receptor beta chains below were found in one sample sequenced in a study of blood T cell repertoires in COVID-19. TCRdb's copy holds only in-frame clones and misses some; the assay was immunoSEQ multiplex PCR. The table shows a few hundred thousand clones, with approximately 89% occurring only once. Input material: peripheral blood. These receptor sequences come from a woman aged 40 to 50 who had recovered from COVID-19.

This clone showed up just once. The chain recombines TRBV6-5 with TRBJ1-2; possible D gene TRBD1, 5 bases. The CDR3 runs 15 residues. Germline values: CDR1 MNHEY, CDR2 SVGAGI. V lost 2 bases, J lost 1 base, and 11 bases lay in between. The CDR3 region is CASSYVAGLNYGYTF. The CDR3 bases are TGTGCCAGCAGTTACGTGGCAGGGCTTAACTATGGCTACACCTTC.

This clone was counted a few times. CDR3 in DNA: TGTGCCAGCAGTGGACAGATAAAATACGAGCAGTACGTC. As protein: CASSGQIKYEQYV. This chain joins TRBV2 and TRBJ2-7; the D gene is possibly TRBD1 (5 bases). Germline-derived CDR1 and CDR2 are SNHLY and FYNNEI. V was clipped by 4 bases and J by 4 bases, with 11 bases between them. This CDR3 region has 13 residues.

The chain links TRBV7-8 to TRBJ1-5; D is perhaps TRBD1 (6 bases). This CDR3 contains 12 residues. Between the trimmed V and J ends, which lost 8 bases and 8 bases, there was a span of 13 bases. Germline CDR1 SGHVS, CDR2 FQNEAQ. The CDR3 coding sequence is TGTGCCAGCCAACAGGGAAATGAGCCCCAGCATTTT. As protein: CASQQGNEPQHF.

Note on this clone: This is likely a read error, given that the CDR3 carries no conserved phenylalanine or tryptophan at its end. The DNA is omitted, as the CDR3 cannot be located on it reliably, and the CDR3 follows TCRdb's listing. CDR3 sequence: CASSPGQGED. V is TRBV4-1 and J is TRBJ2-7; the DNA was not used to check the table's D call, TRBD1. The CDR3 contains 10 residues when both ends are counted. The V gene's germline CDR1 is MGHRA and CDR2 YSYEKL.

J is TRBJ2-3 and V is TRBV24-1; 11 bases align to TRBD1. Germline assignment: CDR1 KGHDR and CDR2 SFDVKD. Trimming cost V 9 bases and J 4 bases; bases outside gene matches: 2. CDR3 length equals 13 residues. The CDR3 is CATGDRGSDTQYF. The CDR3 DNA follows: TGTGCCACCGGGGACAGGGGGTCAGATACGCAGTATTTT.

The rearrangement links TRBV24-1 to TRBJ2-2; 7 bases line up with TRBD1. This CDR3 contains 14 residues. CDR1 and CDR2 (germline): KGHDR, SFDVKD. J gave up 8 bases and V 10 bases, and 12 bases lay outside the gene matches. CDR3 sequence (DNA): TGTGCCACGAAGAAAGACAGGGACGAAGGGGAGCTGTTTTTT. Amino acids: CATKKDRDEGELFF.

The V call is TRBV30, the J call TRBJ2-1; 15 bases align to TRBD2. CDR3 length: 19 residues. CDR1 and CDR2 (germline): GTSNPN, SVGIG (reference sequence). Trimming at V came to 3 bases and at J to 3 bases, leaving 12 bases not matched to a gene. CDR3 sequence: CAWRMTAGLAGGNYNEQFF. The CDR3 DNA reads as TGTGCCTGGAGAATGACAGCGGGACTAGCGGGAGGTAACTACAATGAGCAGTTCTTC.

The chain employs TRBV19 and TRBJ2-2, with D perhaps matching TRBD1 (5 bases). Germline V gene lookup returns CDR1 LNHDA and CDR2 SQIVND (reference sequence). The CDR3 covers 13 residues. The V gene lost 4 bases and the J gene lost 5 bases, with 8 bases spanning the gap. This CDR3 reads CASSTQGTGELFF. The CDR3 DNA reads TGTGCCAGTAGTACGCAGGGAACCGGGGAGCTGTTTTTT.

In its sample, this clone was seen once. The gene calls are TRBV4-1 and TRBJ2-7; TRBD2 matches 7 bases. Germline CDR1 reads MGHRA; CDR2 reads YSYEKL. Trimming removed 2 bases from V and 2 bases from J; junction bases left unmatched: 12. This CDR3 spans 17 amino acids. The CDR3 loop reads CASSQPLPGLIPYEQYF. DNA for the CDR3: TGCGCCAGCAGCCAACCGCTACCGGGACTAATACCCTACGAGCAGTACTTC.

V and J are TRBV19 and TRBJ2-3; D is ambiguous. CDR3 size: 14 residues. The germline V gene encodes CDR1 LNHDA and CDR2 SQIVND (reference sequence). Trimming took off 7 bases at V and 2 bases at J, with 13 bases between the two ends. The CDR3: CASNVGTYTDTQYF. The CDR3 DNA is TGTGCCAGTAACGTGGGCACCTACACAGATACGCAGTATTTT.

This sequence joins TRBV3-1 (or the pseudogene TRBV3-2) and TRBJ2-7, with 8 bases fitting TRBD1. CDR3 length equals 15 residues. The V gene's germline CDR1 is LGHDT and CDR2 YNNKEL (reference sequence). V gave up 1 base and J gave up 6 bases; unmatched junction bases: 8. The DNA of the CDR3 is TGTGCCAGCAGCCAAGTTTCCAGACAGGGGCCCGAGCAGTACTTC. Its protein product is CASSQVSRQGPEQYF.

CDR3 nucleotide sequence: TGTGCCAGCAGCTCCTCCCCCGGGAACGAGCAGTACTTC. The encoded protein is CASSSSPGNEQYF. The J gene is TRBJ2-7, the V gene TRBV11-2, with D maybe TRBD2 (5 bases). V shed 4 bases and J shed 5 bases, with 12 bases lying between them. The CDR3 covers 13 residues. From germline, CDR1 is SGHAT and CDR2 FQNNGV.

V gene TRBV3-1 (or the pseudogene TRBV3-2) combines with J gene TRBJ2-5; 11 bases match TRBD2. This CDR3 comprises 16 residues. V was clipped by 5 bases and J by 4 bases; unmatched bases: 9. Looked up from germline, CDR1 is LGHDT and CDR2 is YNNKEL (reference sequence). CDR3 protein: CASSEFHSGRGETQYF. In DNA, the CDR3 is TGTGCCAGCAGCGAGTTCCATAGCGGGAGGGGAGAGACCCAGTACTTC.

The CDR3 here is CASKEGVTDTGELFF. The CDR3 DNA reads TGCGCCAGCAAAGAGGGGGTCACGGACACCGGGGAGCTGTTTTTT. This chain links TRBV5-1 with TRBJ2-2, with D possibly being TRBD1 (6 bases). Trimming shortened V by 6 bases and J by 3 bases, and 15 bases separated the two germline ends. CDR1 is SGHRS and CDR2 is YFSETQ in the germline V gene. The CDR3 spans 15 residues.

This clone appeared once. Other DNA sequences in this specimen translate into the identical CDR3. The V and J genes are TRBV4-1 and TRBJ2-5, with a possible D match to TRBD2 (5 bases). The germline V gene encodes CDR1 MGHRA and CDR2 YSYEKL. The V and J ends lost 3 bases and 1 base respectively, with 12 bases between them. The CDR3 has 15 amino acids. In DNA form, the CDR3 reads TGCGCCAGCAGCCAGCTGGCCGGGGTCCAAGAGACCCAGTACTTC. This sequence encodes CASSQLAGVQETQYF.

V is TRBV4-1 and J is TRBJ2-1, with 7 bases aligning to TRBD2. The CDR3 covers 16 residues. J lost 4 bases, V lost 1 base, and 7 bases had no gene match. Germline V gene data show CDR1 as MGHRA and CDR2 as YSYEKL. CDR3 sequence: CASSQGPAGTYNEQFF. CDR3 DNA sequence: TGCGCCAGCAGCCAAGGGCCAGCGGGGACTTACAATGAGCAGTTCTTC.

The chain is built from TRBV11-3 and TRBJ2-2; D is unclear. CDR1 is SGHNT and CDR2 is YENEEA in the germline V gene. V was trimmed by 5 bases and J by 8 bases, leaving 12 bases between them. The CDR3 is made up of 13 amino acids. CDR3 loop: CASSEASQGELFF. The CDR3 DNA is TGTGCCAGCAGCGAAGCTAGTCAAGGGGAGCTGTTTTTT. Filled out from reference TRBV11-3 and TRBJ2-2, the complete variable domain reads EAGVVQSPRYKIIEKKQPVAFWCNPISGHNTLYWYLQNLGQGPELLIRYENEEAVDDSQLPKDRFSAERLKGVDSTLKIQPAELGDSAVYLCASSEASQGELFFGEGSRLTVL.

CDR3: CASSLGGRNTEAFF. The CDR3 coding sequence is TGTGCCAGCAGCTTGGGGGGGCGCAACACTGAAGCTTTCTTT. The V call is TRBV11-1, the J call TRBJ1-1, with D possibly being TRBD1 (6 bases). Per germline, CDR1 SGHAT and CDR2 FQDESV (reference sequence). V lost 3 bases, J lost 2 bases, and 10 bases lay in between. There are 14 residues in the CDR3.

The rearrangement joins TRBV29-1 to TRBJ2-1; TRBD2 agrees at 13 bases. There are 14 residues in the CDR3. CDR1 and CDR2 from the germline V gene are SQVTM and ANQGSEA. V lost 5 bases, J lost 9 bases, and 7 bases stayed unmatched. The CDR3 reads CSVRTSGSQGEQFF. The CDR3 DNA follows: TGCAGCGTTCGGACTAGCGGGAGCCAGGGTGAGCAGTTCTTC.

This clone was seen only once. This chain uses TRBV10-3 with TRBJ1-3, with 8 bases that match TRBD1. V trimming: 5 bases; J trimming: 3 bases; junction bases outside the gene matches: 3. This CDR3 has 14 amino acids. Germline lookup yields CDR1 ENHRY and CDR2 SYGVKD. This CDR3 reads CAISSDRDGNTIYF. As DNA, the CDR3 is TGTGCCATCAGTTCGGACAGGGATGGAAACACCATATATTTT.